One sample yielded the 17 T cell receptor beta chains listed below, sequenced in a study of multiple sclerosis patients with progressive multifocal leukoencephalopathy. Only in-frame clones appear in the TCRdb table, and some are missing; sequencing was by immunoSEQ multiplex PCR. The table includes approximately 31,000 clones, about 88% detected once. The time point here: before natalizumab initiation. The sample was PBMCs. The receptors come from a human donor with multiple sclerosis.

CDR3 DNA: TGTGCCAGCAGCCCTGGGGGACTTTACGAGCAGTACTTC. Encoded protein: CASSPGGLYEQYF. V and J are TRBV9 and TRBJ2-7, with D maybe TRBD2 (6 bases). V was trimmed by 4 bases and J by 4 bases, leaving 12 bases between them. The germline V gene encodes CDR1 SGDLS and CDR2 YYNGEE. The CDR3 length is 13 residues.

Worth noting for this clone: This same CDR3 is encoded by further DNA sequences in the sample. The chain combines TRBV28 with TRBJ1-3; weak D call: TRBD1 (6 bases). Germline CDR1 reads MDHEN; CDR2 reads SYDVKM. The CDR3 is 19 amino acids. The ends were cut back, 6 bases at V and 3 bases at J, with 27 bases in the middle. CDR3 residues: CASSARWGRILFGGNTIYF. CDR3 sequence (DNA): TGTGCCAGCAGCGCCCGATGGGGGCGGATTTTGTTCGGTGGAAACACCATATATTTT.

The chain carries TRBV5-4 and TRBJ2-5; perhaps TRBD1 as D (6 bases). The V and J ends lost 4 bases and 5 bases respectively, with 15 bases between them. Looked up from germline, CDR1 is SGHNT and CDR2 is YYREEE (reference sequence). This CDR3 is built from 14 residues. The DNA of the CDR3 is TGTGCCAGCAGCATTACCGGGACACGCGAGACCCAGTACTTC. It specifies CASSITGTRETQYF.

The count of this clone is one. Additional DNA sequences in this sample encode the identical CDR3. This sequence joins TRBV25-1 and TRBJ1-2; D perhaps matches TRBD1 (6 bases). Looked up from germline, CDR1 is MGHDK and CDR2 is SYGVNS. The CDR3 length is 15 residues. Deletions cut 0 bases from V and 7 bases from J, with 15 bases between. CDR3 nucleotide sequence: TGTGCCAGCAGTGAATATCGGGACATGGGTCGTGGCTACACCTTC. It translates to CASSEYRDMGRGYTF.

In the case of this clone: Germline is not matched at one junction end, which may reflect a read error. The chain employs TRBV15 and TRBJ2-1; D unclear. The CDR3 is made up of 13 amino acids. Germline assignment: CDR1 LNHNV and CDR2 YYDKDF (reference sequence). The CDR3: CATNRVQSNTRFF. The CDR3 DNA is TGTGCCACCAACAGAGTCCAGTCCAATACTCGGTTCTTC.

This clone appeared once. CDR3 DNA sequence: TGTGCCAGCAGCTTACGGACGGGCCGCCTCTCCTACGAGCAGTACTTC. Amino acid sequence: CASSLRTGRLSYEQYF. The chain links TRBV5-6 to TRBJ2-7; unclear D gene. Germline values: CDR1 SGHDT, CDR2 YYEEEE. The CDR3 is 16 residues long. Trimming removed 2 bases from V and 0 bases from J, with 15 bases in between.

The CDR3 is CASSRLGPNTEAFF. CDR3 in DNA: TGCGCCAGCAGCCGTCTCGGACCGAACACTGAAGCTTTCTTT. This chain joins TRBV4-1 and TRBJ1-1; D is unclear. This CDR3 is built from 14 residues. V was shortened by 4 bases and J by 1 base, with 10 bases between the two germline ends. CDR1 and CDR2 from the germline V gene are MGHRA and YSYEKL.

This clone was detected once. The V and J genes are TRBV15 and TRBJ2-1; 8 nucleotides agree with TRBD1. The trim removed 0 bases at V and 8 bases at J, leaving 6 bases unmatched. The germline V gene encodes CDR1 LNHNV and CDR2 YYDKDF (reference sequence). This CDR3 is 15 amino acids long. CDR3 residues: CATSRDPGRGHEQFF. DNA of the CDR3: TGTGCCACCAGCAGAGATCCCGGCAGGGGGCATGAGCAGTTCTTC.

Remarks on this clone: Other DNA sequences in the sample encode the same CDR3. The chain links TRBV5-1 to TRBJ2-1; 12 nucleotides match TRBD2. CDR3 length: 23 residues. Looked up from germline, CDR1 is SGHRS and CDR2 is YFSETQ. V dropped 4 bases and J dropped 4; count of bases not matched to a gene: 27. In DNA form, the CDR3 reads TGCGCCAGCAGCCCGGGGACTAGCGGGCTGGGGCCGGCGGGAGGGCAATCTTACAATGAGCAGTTCTTC. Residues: CASSPGTSGLGPAGGQSYNEQFF.

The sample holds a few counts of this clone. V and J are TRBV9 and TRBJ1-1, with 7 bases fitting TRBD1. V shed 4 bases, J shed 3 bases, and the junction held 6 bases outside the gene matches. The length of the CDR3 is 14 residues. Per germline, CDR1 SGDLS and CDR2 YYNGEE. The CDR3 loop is CASSSQGDHTEAFF. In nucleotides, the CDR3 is TGTGCCAGCAGCTCTCAGGGGGATCACACTGAAGCTTTCTTT.

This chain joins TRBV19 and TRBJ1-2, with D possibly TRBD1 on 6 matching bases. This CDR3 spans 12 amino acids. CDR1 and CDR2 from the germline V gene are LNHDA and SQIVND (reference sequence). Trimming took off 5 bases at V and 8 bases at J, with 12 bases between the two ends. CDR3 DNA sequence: TGTGCCAGTAGTCCGGGGGCGTACGGCTACACCTTC. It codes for CASSPGAYGYTF.

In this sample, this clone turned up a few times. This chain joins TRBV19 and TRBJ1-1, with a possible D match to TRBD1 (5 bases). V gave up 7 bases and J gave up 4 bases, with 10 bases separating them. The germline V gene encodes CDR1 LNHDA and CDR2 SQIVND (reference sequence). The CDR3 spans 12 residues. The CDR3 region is CASNRQFTEAFF. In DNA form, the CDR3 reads TGTGCCAGTAATCGACAGTTCACTGAAGCTTTCTTT.

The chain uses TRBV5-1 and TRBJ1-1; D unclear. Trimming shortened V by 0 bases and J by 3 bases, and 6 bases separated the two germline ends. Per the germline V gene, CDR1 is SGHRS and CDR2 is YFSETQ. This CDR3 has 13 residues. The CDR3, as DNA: TGCGCCAGCAGCTTGGGCAGACACACTGAAGCTTTCTTT. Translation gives CASSLGRHTEAFF.

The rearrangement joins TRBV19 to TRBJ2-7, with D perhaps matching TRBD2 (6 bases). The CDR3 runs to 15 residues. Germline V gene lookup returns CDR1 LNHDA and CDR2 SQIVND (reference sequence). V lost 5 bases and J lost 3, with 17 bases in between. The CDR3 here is CASSAGPSSIYEQYF. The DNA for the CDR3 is TGTGCCAGTAGTGCGGGACCCTCTTCTATCTACGAGCAGTACTTC.

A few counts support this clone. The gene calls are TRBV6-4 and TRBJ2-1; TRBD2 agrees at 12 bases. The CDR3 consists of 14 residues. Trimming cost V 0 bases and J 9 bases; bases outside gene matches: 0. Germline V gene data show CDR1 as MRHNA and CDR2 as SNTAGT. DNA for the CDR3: TGTGCCAGCAGTGACTCGACTAGCGGGAGTGAGCAGTTCTTC. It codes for CASSDSTSGSEQFF.

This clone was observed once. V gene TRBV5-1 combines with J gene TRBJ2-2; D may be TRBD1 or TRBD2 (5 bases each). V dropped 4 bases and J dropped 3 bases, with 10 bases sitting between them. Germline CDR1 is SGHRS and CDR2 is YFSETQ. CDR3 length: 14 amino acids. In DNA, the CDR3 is TGCGCCAGCAGCGGCCTGGGGGACACCGGGGAGCTGTTTTTT. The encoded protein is CASSGLGDTGELFF.

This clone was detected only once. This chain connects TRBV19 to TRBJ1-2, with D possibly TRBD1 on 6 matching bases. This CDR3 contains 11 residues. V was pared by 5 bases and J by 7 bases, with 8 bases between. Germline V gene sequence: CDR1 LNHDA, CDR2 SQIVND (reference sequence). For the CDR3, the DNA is TGTGCCAGTAGTTACAGGGTTGGCTACACCTTC. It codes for CASSYRVGYTF. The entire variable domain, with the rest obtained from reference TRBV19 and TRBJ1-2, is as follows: DGGITQSPKYLFRKEGQNVTLSCEQNLNHDAMYWYRQDPGQGLRLIYYSQIVNDFQKGDIAEGYSVSREKKESFPLTVTSAQKNPTAFYLCASSYRVGYTFGSGTRLTVV.